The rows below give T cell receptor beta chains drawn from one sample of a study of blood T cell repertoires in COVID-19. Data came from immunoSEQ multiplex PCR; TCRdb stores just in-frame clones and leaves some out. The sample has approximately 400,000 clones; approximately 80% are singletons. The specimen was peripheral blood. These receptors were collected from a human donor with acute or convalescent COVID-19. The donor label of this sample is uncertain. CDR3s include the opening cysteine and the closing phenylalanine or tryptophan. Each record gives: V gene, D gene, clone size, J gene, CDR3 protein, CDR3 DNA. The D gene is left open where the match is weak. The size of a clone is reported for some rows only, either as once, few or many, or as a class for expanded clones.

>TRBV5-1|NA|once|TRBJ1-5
CASSLDGGGFGSQHF
TGCGCCAGCAGCTTGGATGGTGGAGGGTTCGGGTCCCAGCATTTT
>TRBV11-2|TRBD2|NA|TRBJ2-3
CASSLDSSGYTDTQYF
TGTGCCAGCAGCTTAGATTCTAGCGGATACACAGATACGCAGTATTTT
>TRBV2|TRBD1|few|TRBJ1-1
CASSDRGTGSPRAAFF
TGTGCCAGCAGTGATCGGGGGACAGGCAGCCCCCGGGCAGCTTTCTTT
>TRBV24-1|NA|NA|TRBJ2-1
CATSDSFDSRVYNEQFF
TGTGCCACCAGTGATTCTTTCGACTCGCGGGTCTACAATGAGCAGTTCTTC
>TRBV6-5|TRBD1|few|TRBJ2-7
CASSLTGSSYEQYF
TGTGCCAGCAGCTTGACAGGGTCCTCCTACGAGCAGTACTTC
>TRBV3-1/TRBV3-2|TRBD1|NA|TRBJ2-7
CASSLTARQGYEQYF
TGTGCCAGCAGCCTCACCGCCCGACAGGGGTACGAGCAGTACTTC
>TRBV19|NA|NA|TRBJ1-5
CASSTKRGNQPQHF
TGTGCCAGTAGCACCAAACGGGGGAATCAGCCCCAGCATTTT
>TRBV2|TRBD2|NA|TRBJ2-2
CASSLTSDPSNTGELFF
TGTGCCAGCAGTTTGACTAGCGACCCTTCGAACACCGGGGAGCTGTTTTTT
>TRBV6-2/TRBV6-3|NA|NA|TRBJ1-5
CASSSSQAQHF
TGTGCCAGCAGTTCGAGCCAGGCCCAGCATTTT
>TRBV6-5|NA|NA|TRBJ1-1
CASSYQPRGVLTEAFF
TGTGCCAGCAGTTACCAGCCAAGGGGTGTGCTCACTGAAGCTTTCTTT
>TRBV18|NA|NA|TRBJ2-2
CASSQHTQGGTNTGELFF
TGTGCCAGCTCACAACATACCCAGGGTGGGACGAACACCGGGGAGCTGTTTTTT
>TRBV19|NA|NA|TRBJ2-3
CASSSGGSTDTQYF
TGTGCCAGTAGTTCGGGCGGGAGCACAGATACGCAGTATTTT
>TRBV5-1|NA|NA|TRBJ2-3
CASSLAGGTDTQYF
TGCGCCAGCAGCTTGGCCGGCGGGACAGATACGCAGTATTTT
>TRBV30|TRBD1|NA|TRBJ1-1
CAWRHRSGTGLPEAFF
TGTGCCTGGAGACACCGTTCCGGGACAGGGTTACCTGAAGCTTTCTTT
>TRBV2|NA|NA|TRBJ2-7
CASSESGEQYF
TGTGCCAGCAGTGAATCGGGCGAGCAGTACTTC
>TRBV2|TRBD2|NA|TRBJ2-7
CASTELRSGGAYF
TGTGCCAGCACCGAACTCCGTAGCGGGGGGGCGTACTTC
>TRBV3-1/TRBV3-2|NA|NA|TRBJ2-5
CASSQDIGVGGVTQYF
TGTGCCAGCAGCCAAGACATCGGAGTAGGCGGGGTGACCCAGTACTTC
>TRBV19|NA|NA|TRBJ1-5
CATKTENQPQHF
TGTGCCACAAAGACAGAGAATCAGCCCCAGCATTTT
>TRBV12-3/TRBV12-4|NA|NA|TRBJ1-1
CAISPGGSEAFF
TGTGCCATCTCGCCGGGGGGCTCTGAAGCTTTCTTT
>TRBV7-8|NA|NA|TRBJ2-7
CASSEGEAGTTYEQYF
TGTGCCAGCAGCGAAGGGGAGGCAGGCACAACCTACGAGCAGTACTTC
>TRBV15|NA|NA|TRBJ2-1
CATSRDWLDQFF
TGTGCCACCAGCAGAGATTGGCTAGATCAGTTCTTC
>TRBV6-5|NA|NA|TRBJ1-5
CATLLGRGNQPQHF
TGTGCCACCCTCCTCGGGAGGGGCAATCAGCCCCAGCATTTT
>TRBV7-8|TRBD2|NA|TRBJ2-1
CASSLSGGRELNEQFF
TGTGCCAGCAGCCTAAGCGGCGGGAGGGAGCTCAATGAGCAGTTCTTC
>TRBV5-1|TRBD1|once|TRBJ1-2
CASSQQGGRGGYTF
TGCGCCAGCAGCCAACAGGGGGGGCGCGGTGGCTACACCTTC
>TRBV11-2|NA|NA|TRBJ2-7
CASSLVQKIYEQYF
TGTGCCAGCAGCTTAGTGCAGAAAATCTACGAGCAGTACTTC
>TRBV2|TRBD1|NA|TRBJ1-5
CASSGQGTSNQPQHF
TGTGCCAGCAGTGGACAGGGAACCAGCAATCAGCCCCAGCATTTT
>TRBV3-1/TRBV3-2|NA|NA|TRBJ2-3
CASSQRLGRTDTQYF
TGTGCCAGCAGCCAACGCTTGGGGCGCACAGATACGCAGTATTTT
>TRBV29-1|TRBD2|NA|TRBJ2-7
CSVLSSGVFSEQYF
TGCAGCGTACTTTCTAGCGGAGTTTTCTCCGAGCAGTACTTC
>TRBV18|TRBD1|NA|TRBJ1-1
CASSQDRVTEAFF
TGTGCCAGCTCACAGGACAGGGTCACTGAAGCTTTCTTT
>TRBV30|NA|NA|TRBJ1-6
CAWSKIRNSPLHF
TGTGCCTGGAGTAAAATCCGGAATTCACCCCTCCACTTT
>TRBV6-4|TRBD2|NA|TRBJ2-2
CANPPSGRPGELFF
TGTGCCAACCCCCCAAGCGGGAGACCCGGGGAGCTGTTTTTT
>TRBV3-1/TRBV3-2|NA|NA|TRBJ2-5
CASSQVYERLQETQYF
TGTGCCAGCAGCCAAGTGTACGAGAGACTCCAAGAGACCCAGTACTTC
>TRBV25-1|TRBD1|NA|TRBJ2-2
CASRDRFGTGRTGELFF
TGTGCCAGCAGGGACCGATTCGGGACAGGTCGGACCGGGGAGCTGTTTTTT
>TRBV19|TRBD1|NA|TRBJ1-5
CASSAGTGYSNQPQHF
TGTGCCAGTAGTGCAGGGACAGGATATAGCAATCAGCCCCAGCATTTT
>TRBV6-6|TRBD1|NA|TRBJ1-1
CASKRQGQVGSTEAFF
TGTGCCAGCAAAAGACAGGGTCAGGTGGGAAGCACTGAAGCTTTCTTT
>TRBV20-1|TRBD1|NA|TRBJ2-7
CSASGGTGLYEQYF
TGCAGTGCTAGTGGGGGGACAGGGCTGTACGAGCAGTACTTC